This T cell receptor (beta chain) was captured by sequencing in a study of a mutant IDH1 vaccine in newly diagnosed glioma. Study-wide context: Treated individuals were about 62% male and about 40% female, averaging about 41 years of age. Previous treatment comprised radiotherapy, temozolomide, or both, mostly both.

As for this clone: The antigen is not known.

V lost 3 bases, J lost 4 bases, and 10 bases lay in between. This CDR3 has 15 residues. Germline lookup yields CDR1 PRHDT and CDR2 FYEKMQ (reference sequence). Regarding time point: baseline, week 1 (first vaccination visit). The treatment here: pre-vaccination baseline after standard-of-care therapy. The protocol was immunoSEQ multiplex PCR, while the TCRdb copy is restricted to in-frame clones and leaves out a portion. The sample contains approximately 92,000 clones, roughly 78% of which appear only once. Study conclusions and caveats: Top-clonotype changes in peripheral T cells seemed unrelated to pseudoprogression. The occurrence of vaccine-induced immune responses was seen in around 93% of patients.

The source of this sequence is a man between 35 and 55 years old with glioma. This chain uses TRBV13 with TRBJ1-6, with D tentatively TRBD1 (6 bases). The input for sequencing was PBMCs, taken from a glioma patient treated with radiotherapy, temozolomide or both. CDR3 DNA sequence: TGTGCCAGCAGCTTCGGGACACAATATAATTCACCCCTCCACTTT. Translation gives CASSFGTQYNSPLHF.